The 3 T cell receptor beta chains below all came from one sample that was sequenced in a study of T cell changes during pregnancy in multiple sclerosis (dated by TCRdb to between 2018 and 2020). The library was made by the immunoSEQ multiplex PCR assay. TCRdb holds this immuneACCESS table with in-frame rearrangements only. Some clones are missing; in checked studies, unresolved V genes explain under half, and the rest has no known cause. The sample yields over 40,000 clones; about 87% were counted once. 0.95% to 1.5% of the sample rests with the top ten. Sequenced material: CD4+ T cells from peripheral blood mononuclear cells, taken in the second trimester of pregnancy. Receptor source: a female donor with multiple sclerosis, enrolled in a pregnancy study.

The chain recombines TRBV2 with TRBJ1-5; no clear D. This CDR3 has 15 amino acids. V was trimmed by 5 bases and J by 0 bases, leaving 11 bases between them. Germline loops: CDR1 SNHLY, CDR2 FYNNEI. The CDR3 DNA reads TGTGCCAGCAGTCCCTTCTCCGTTAGCAATCAGCCCCAGCATTTT. This sequence encodes CASSPFSVSNQPQHF.

This clone was seen more than once but under ten times. The chain has TRBV28 and TRBJ2-7; 14 bases line up with TRBD2. J was trimmed by 4 bases and V by 6 bases; bases with no gene match: 8. The CDR3 has 16 amino acids. Looked up from germline, CDR1 is MDHEN and CDR2 is SYDVKM. In nucleotides, the CDR3 is TGTGCCAGCAGCAAGACCGGACTAGCGGGAGGATACGAGCAGTACTTC. Its protein is CASSKTGLAGGYEQYF.

The V gene is TRBV6-6, the J gene TRBJ1-5; D not resolved. This CDR3 has 14 residues. The V end was cut by 2 bases, the J end by 5 bases, with 10 bases between. CDR1 and CDR2 from the germline V gene are MNHNY and SVGAGI (reference sequence). This CDR3 reads CASSYREGHQPQHF. CDR3 bases: TGTGCCAGCAGTTACAGGGAGGGCCATCAGCCCCAGCATTTT.